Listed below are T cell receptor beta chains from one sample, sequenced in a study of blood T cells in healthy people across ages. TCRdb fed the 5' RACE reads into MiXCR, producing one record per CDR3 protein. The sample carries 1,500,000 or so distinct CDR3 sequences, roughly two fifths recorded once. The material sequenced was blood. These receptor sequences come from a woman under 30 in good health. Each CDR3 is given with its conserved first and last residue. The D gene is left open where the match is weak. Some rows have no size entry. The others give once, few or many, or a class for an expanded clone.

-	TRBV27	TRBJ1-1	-	TGTGCCAGCAGTTTATCTGGGGGATTCGCTGAAGCTTTCTTT	CASSLSGGFAEAFF
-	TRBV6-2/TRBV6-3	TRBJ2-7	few	TGTGCCAGCAGTTACTCGACCTTCGAGCAGTACTTC	CASSYSTFEQYF
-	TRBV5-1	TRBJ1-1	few	TGCGCCAGCAACGCCCTGTCGGGGGACACTGAAGCTTTCTTT	CASNALSGDTEAFF
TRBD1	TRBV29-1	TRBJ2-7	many	TGCAGCGTTGAAGTGACAGGGTTTGGCGAGCAGTACTTC	CSVEVTGFGEQYF
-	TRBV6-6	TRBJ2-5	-	TGTGCCAGCAGTTACTCCAGGATCGTAGAGACCCAGTACTTC	CASSYSRIVETQYF
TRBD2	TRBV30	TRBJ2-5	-	TGTGCCTGGAGTGTACTCCCGGGACTAGCGGAAGAGACCCAGTACTTC	CAWSVLPGLAEETQYF
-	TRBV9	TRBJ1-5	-	TGTGCCAGCAGCGAGGGATTCGGTCAGCCCCAGCATTTT	CASSEGFGQPQHF
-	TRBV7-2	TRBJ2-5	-	TGTGCCAGCAGAAAAACCGGAGAGACCCAGTACTTC	CASRKTGETQYF
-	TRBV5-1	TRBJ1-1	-	TGCGCCAGCTGCTTGCGGGATTTGAGCACTGAAGCTTTCTTT	CASCLRDLSTEAFF
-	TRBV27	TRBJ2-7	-	TGTGCCAGCAGTCTGAAAAGGGGAGGATCCTACGAGCAGTACTTC	CASSLKRGGSYEQYF
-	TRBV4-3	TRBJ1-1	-	TGCGCCAGCAGCCGCCTCCGTCACGCCATGAACACTGAAGCTTTCTTT	CASSRLRHAMNTEAFF
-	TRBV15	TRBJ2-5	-	TGTGCCACCAGTCGGCGTGCCGAGTACCAAGAGACCCAGTACTTC	CATSRRAEYQETQYF
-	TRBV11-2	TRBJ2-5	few	TGTGCCAGCAGCTTAGTTCCAGGTTCCCAAGAGACCCAGTACTTC	CASSLVPGSQETQYF
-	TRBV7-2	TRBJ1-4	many	TGCGCCAGCAGCTTGGGGAGGAATGAAAAACTGTTTTTT	CASSLGRNEKLFF
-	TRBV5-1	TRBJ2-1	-	TGCGCCAGCAGCGATGAGGGGTTTTACAATGAGCAGTTCTTC	CASSDEGFYNEQFF
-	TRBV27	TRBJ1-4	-	TGTGCCAGCAGTTTATGGGGCAGCATTAATGAAAAACTGTTTTTT	CASSLWGSINEKLFF
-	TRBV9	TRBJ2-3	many	TGTGCCAGCAGCGGGTCAGATACGCAGTATTTT	CASSGSDTQYF
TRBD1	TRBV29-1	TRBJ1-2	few	TGCAGCGTTGTACCGCAGGGGGTTAACTATGGCTACACCTTC	CSVVPQGVNYGYTF
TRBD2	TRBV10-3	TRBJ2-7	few	TGTGCCATCAGTGAGTCTGGGGGGGTCGAGCAGTACTTC	CAISESGGVEQYF
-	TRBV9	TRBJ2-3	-	TGTGCCAGCAGCGTACCCCCTTACCCGGCGGCAGATACGCAGTATTTT	CASSVPPYPAADTQYF
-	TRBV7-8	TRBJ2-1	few	TGTGCCAGCAGTCACGGACTTTACGCCTACAATGAGCAGTTCTTC	CASSHGLYAYNEQFF
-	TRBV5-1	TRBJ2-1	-	TGCGCCAGCAGCTTGGCCGGGGTCGGGAACACTTACAATGAGCAGTTCTTC	CASSLAGVGNTYNEQFF
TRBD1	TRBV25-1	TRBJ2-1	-	TGTGCCAGCAGCGTCTGGACAGGGGGCGGTGAGCAGTTCTTC	CASSVWTGGGEQFF
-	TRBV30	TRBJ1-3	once	TGTGCCTGGAGTGTTGTTGGAAACACCATATATTTT	CAWSVVGNTIYF
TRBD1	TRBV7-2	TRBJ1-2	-	TGTGCCAGCAGCGGCGGGACAGGGCCCTATGGCTACACCTTC	CASSGGTGPYGYTF
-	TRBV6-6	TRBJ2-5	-	TGTGCCAGCAGTTACGCCAGGGAGTTGAAGACCCAGTACTTC	CASSYARELKTQYF
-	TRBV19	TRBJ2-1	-	TGTGCCAGTAAGGATGGTCCGGAGGAGGTTGAGCAGTTCTTC	CASKDGPEEVEQFF